Listed here are 25 T cell receptor beta chains from one sample, sequenced in a study of pediatric ulcerative colitis. One to two pinch biopsies were taken from the rectum during colonoscopy. Clones were read by immunoSEQ multiplex PCR, and TCRdb kept only the in-frame ones, dropping some. The repertoire has about 35,000 clones, about 81% of them found once; the top ten carry approximately 1%. The sequenced sample consisted of gut tissue. These receptors were collected from a boy aged 5-17 years with mild ulcerative colitis.

The V and J genes are TRBV5-6 and TRBJ2-7; D gene uncertain. This CDR3 has 14 residues. The germline CDR1 and CDR2 sequences are SGHDT and YYEEEE. V lost 2 bases to trimming and J lost 6 bases, with 15 bases between them. The CDR3 nucleotides read TGTGCCAGCAGCTTAATATTAACCTCCCGCGAGCAGTACTTC. The encoded protein is CASSLILTSREQYF. Full variable domain (rest looked up from reference TRBV5-6 and TRBJ2-7): DAGVTQSPTHLIKTRGQQVTLRCSPKSGHDTVSWYQQALGQGPQFIFQYYEEEERQRGNFPDRFSGHQFPNYSSELNVNALLLGDSALYLCASSLILTSREQYFGPGTRLTVT.

This chain joins TRBV4-1 and TRBJ2-1; the D gene is possibly TRBD1 (5 bases). The V gene's germline CDR1 is MGHRA and CDR2 YSYEKL. There are 17 residues in the CDR3. V was pared by 0 bases and J by 3 bases, with 15 bases between. CDR3 amino acids: CASSQDIRQGSYNEQFF. The CDR3 nucleotides read TGCGCCAGCAGCCAAGATATTCGTCAGGGCAGCTACAATGAGCAGTTCTTC.

The rearrangement links TRBV15 to TRBJ1-1; D remains ambiguous. V was cut by 0 bases and J by 0 bases, with 11 bases left in between. The CDR3 spans 16 residues. CDR1 LNHNV and CDR2 YYDKDF come from the germline V gene (reference sequence). CDR3 coding DNA: TGTGCCACCAGCAGAGATCGGAACAGTGTGAACACTGAAGCTTTCTTT. Its translation is CATSRDRNSVNTEAFF. The variable domain in full, completed from reference TRBV15 and TRBJ1-1, reads DAMVIQNPRYQVTQFGKPVTLSCSQTLNHNVMYWYQQKSSQAPKLLFHYYDKDFNNEADTPDNFQSRRPNTSFCFLDIRSPGLGDTAMYLCATSRDRNSVNTEAFFGQGTRLTVV.

This chain joins TRBV25-1 and TRBJ1-3; D is unresolved. Germline V gene data show CDR1 as MGHDK and CDR2 as SYGVNS. V lost 8 bases to trimming and J lost 0 bases, with 5 bases between them. The CDR3 covers 12 residues. The chain's CDR3 is CASSRSGNTIYF. In nucleotides, the CDR3 is TGTGCCAGCTCCCGCTCTGGAAACACCATATATTTT.

The rearrangement joins TRBV4-1 to TRBJ2-1; 9 bases fit TRBD1. V shed 1 base and J 0 bases; nucleotides not matched to a gene: 7. Germline V gene lookup returns CDR1 MGHRA and CDR2 YSYEKL. CDR3 length equals 18 residues. CDR3 residues: CASSQAQDRGSSYNEQFF. The CDR3 DNA sequence: TGCGCCAGCAGCCAAGCCCAGGACAGGGGAAGCTCCTACAATGAGCAGTTCTTC.

This chain links TRBV7-2 with TRBJ1-2; tentative D call: TRBD1 (5 bases). The CDR3 covers 12 residues. Germline assignment: CDR1 SGHTA and CDR2 FQGNSA. V gave up 5 bases and J gave up 7 bases, with 11 bases separating them. The DNA of the CDR3 is TGTGCCAGCAGCCAAACAGGAGCTGGCTACACCTTC. As protein: CASSQTGAGYTF.

There are a few counts of this clone. The chain is built from TRBV5-1 and TRBJ2-1, with 9 bases lining up with TRBD1. From germline, CDR1 is SGHRS and CDR2 YFSETQ. V trimming: 2 bases; J trimming: 9 bases; junction bases outside the gene matches: 18. CDR3 length equals 18 residues. The CDR3 DNA reads as TGCGCCAGCAGCTTTTCACCTTACCGGGACAGGGAACGTACTGAGCAGTTCTTC. Translating it yields CASSFSPYRDRERTEQFF.

The chain combines TRBV5-1 with TRBJ1-6, with 8 nucleotides matching TRBD1. Germline V gene lookup returns CDR1 SGHRS and CDR2 YFSETQ. The CDR3 runs 18 residues. Trimming removed 1 base from V and 6 bases from J; junction bases left unmatched: 12. This CDR3 is CASSLNPGQGYFNSPLHF. CDR3 DNA: TGCGCCAGCAGCTTGAATCCCGGACAGGGATATTTTAATTCACCCCTCCACTTT.

This clone was observed a handful of times. V gene TRBV5-1 combines with J gene TRBJ2-1; 8 nucleotides agree with TRBD2. This CDR3 is 15 amino acids long. V shed 2 bases and J 2 bases; nucleotides not matched to a gene: 3. CDR1 SGHRS and CDR2 YFSETQ come from the germline V gene. CDR3 sequence reads: CASSLAGDTYNEQFF. In nucleotides, the CDR3 is TGCGCCAGCAGCTTAGCGGGGGATACCTACAATGAGCAGTTCTTC.

The chain carries TRBV7-2 and TRBJ2-7; 10 bases align to TRBD2. The ends lost 5 bases at V and 5 bases at J; junction bases unmatched: 9. The CDR3 covers 15 residues. Germline lookup yields CDR1 SGHTA and CDR2 FQGNSA. The CDR3 region is CASSRIGTSADEQYF. CDR3 nucleotide sequence: TGTGCCAGCAGCAGGATAGGGACTAGCGCCGACGAGCAGTACTTC.

This rearrangement joins TRBV11-3 to TRBJ1-1; D is undetermined. V was trimmed by 5 bases and J by 1 base, leaving 14 bases between them. The CDR3 consists of 15 residues. From germline, CDR1 is SGHNT and CDR2 YENEEA. In DNA form, the CDR3 reads TGTGCCAGCAGCCCCGGCTTTTCGGGGAACACTGAAGCTTTCTTT. Amino acid sequence: CASSPGFSGNTEAFF.

The chain employs TRBV9 and TRBJ2-2; no clear D. Germline CDR1 and CDR2: SGDLS and YYNGEE. The CDR3 length is 15 residues. Between the trimmed V and J ends, which lost 0 bases and 5 bases, there was a span of 11 bases. The CDR3 is CASSVGVQRTGELFF. CDR3 DNA sequence: TGTGCCAGCAGCGTAGGGGTTCAGAGGACCGGGGAGCTGTTTTTT. Combining the CDR3 with reference TRBV9 and TRBJ2-2 gives the whole variable domain DSGVTQTPKHLITATGQRVTLRCSPRSGDLSVYWYQQSLDQGLQFLIQYYNGEERAKGNILERFSAQQFPDLHSELNLSSLELGDSALYFCASSVGVQRTGELFFGEGSRLTVL.

The genes are TRBV7-9 and TRBJ1-4; perhaps TRBD1 as D (6 bases). V lost 6 bases and J lost 4, with 9 bases in between. This CDR3 is 13 amino acids long. Germline V gives CDR1 SEHNR, CDR2 FQNEAQ (reference sequence). The CDR3 region is CASRGAFNEKLFF. CDR3 coding DNA: TGTGCCAGCAGGGGGGCCTTTAATGAAAAACTGTTTTTT. Combining the CDR3 with reference TRBV7-9 and TRBJ1-4 gives the whole variable domain DTGVSQNPRHKITKRGQNVTFRCDPISEHNRLYWYRQTLGQGPEFLTYFQNEAQLEKSRLLSDRFSAERPKGSFSTLEIQRTEQGDSAMYLCASRGAFNEKLFFGSGTQLSVL.

The sample holds one count of this clone. The gene calls are TRBV5-1 and TRBJ2-7, with D possibly TRBD2 on 6 matching bases. Trimming removed 4 bases from V and 2 bases from J, with 13 bases in between. This CDR3 is 14 amino acids long. Germline V lookup: CDR1 SGHRS, CDR2 YFSETQ. CDR3 sequence: CASSPDGGPYEQYF. As DNA, the CDR3 is TGCGCCAGCAGCCCGGACGGAGGGCCCTACGAGCAGTACTTC.

This clone was seen a single time. The V call is TRBV7-9, the J call TRBJ2-2; 8 bases are a match to TRBD1. The CDR3 is 15 amino acids. Germline assignment: CDR1 SEHNR and CDR2 FQNEAQ (reference sequence). Unmatched junction bases numbered 8, after V lost 6 bases and J lost 5 bases. The CDR3 DNA reads as TGTGCCAGCAGTCAAGGACAGGGAGCGACCGGGGAGCTGTTTTTT. The encoded protein is CASSQGQGATGELFF.

CDR3 amino acids: CASSLRGVYNEQFF. The CDR3 nucleotides are TGTGCCAGCAGCCTGCGGGGGGTATACAATGAGCAGTTCTTC. The V gene is TRBV4-2, the J gene TRBJ2-1; 8 bases line up with TRBD2. This CDR3 has 14 residues. Germline V CDR1 and CDR2: LGHNA, YNFKEQ. V lost 4 bases, J lost 4 bases, and 3 bases stayed unmatched.

The chain recombines TRBV13 with TRBJ2-7; D gene ambiguous. Trimming pared 5 bases from V and 9 bases from J, leaving 26 bases between. CDR1 and CDR2 (germline): PRHDT, FYEKMQ (reference sequence). The CDR3 runs to 16 residues. Written as DNA, the CDR3 is TGTGCCAGCAGCCGCCGCCTAGGTCCCGCTTCTTCCGGGCAGTACTTC. Translated, it gives CASSRRLGPASSGQYF.

CDR3 amino acids: CASSLIGGGYTEAFF. In DNA form, the CDR3 reads TGTGCCAGCAGTTTGATAGGGGGTGGGTACACTGAAGCTTTCTTT. V and J are TRBV28 and TRBJ1-1; maybe TRBD1 (6 bases). The CDR3 runs to 15 residues. Trimming cost V 3 bases and J 3 bases, with 14 bases left between them. Per germline, CDR1 MDHEN and CDR2 SYDVKM. The complete variable domain, with remaining parts taken from reference TRBV28 and TRBJ1-1, reads DVKVTQSSRYLVKRTGEKVFLECVQDMDHENMFWYRQDPGLGLRLIYFSYDVKMKEKGDIPEGYSVSREKKERFSLILESASTNQTSMYLCASSLIGGGYTEAFFGQGTRLTVV.

The V gene is TRBV5-4, the J gene TRBJ2-3; D uncertain. Between the trimmed V and J ends, which lost 9 bases and 2 bases, there was a span of 4 bases. Germline values: CDR1 SGHNT, CDR2 YYREEE (reference sequence). The CDR3 has 10 residues. The CDR3: CAIDTDTQYF. The CDR3 DNA reads TGTGCCATCGACACAGATACGCAGTATTTT.

This chain joins TRBV4-2 and TRBJ1-3; 7 bases fit TRBD1. The CDR3 extends over 15 amino acids. From germline, CDR1 is LGHNA and CDR2 YNFKEQ. Unmatched junction bases numbered 6, after V lost 1 base and J lost 6 bases. The CDR3 DNA is TGTGCCAGCAGCCAAGCCGGGACAGCGACAAACACCATATATTTT. It yields the protein CASSQAGTATNTIYF.

V gene TRBV7-9 combines with J gene TRBJ2-2; D gene uncertain. Germline lookup yields CDR1 SEHNR and CDR2 FQNEAQ (reference sequence). The V gene lost 5 bases and the J gene lost 4 bases, with 5 bases spanning the gap. The CDR3 runs 12 residues. CDR3 sequence reads: CASSPPTGELFF. Here the CDR3 DNA reads TGTGCCAGCAGCCCTCCCACCGGGGAGCTGTTTTTT.

The rearrangement uses TRBV9 and TRBJ1-3; 7 bases fit TRBD1. The CDR3 has 14 amino acids. CDR1 is SGDLS, CDR2 YYNGEE, per germline. Trimming at V came to 4 bases and at J to 4 bases, leaving 5 bases not matched to a gene. The CDR3 spells CASSSGGAGNTIYF. Written as DNA, the CDR3 is TGTGCCAGCAGCTCAGGGGGGGCAGGAAACACCATATATTTT.

This clone appeared a few times. The V call is TRBV7-6, the J call TRBJ1-1; TRBD1 agrees at 8 bases. Looked up from germline, CDR1 is SGHVS and CDR2 is FNYEAQ. V trimming: 5 bases; J trimming: 4 bases; junction bases outside the gene matches: 12. This CDR3 region has 16 residues. The CDR3 region is CASSQPETGVVTEAFF. For the CDR3, the DNA is TGTGCCAGCAGCCAGCCGGAGACAGGGGTAGTCACTGAAGCTTTCTTT.

The rearrangement uses TRBV2 and TRBJ1-2; a weak D match, TRBD1 (5 bases). V dropped 4 bases and J dropped 2 bases, with 5 bases sitting between them. CDR1 SNHLY and CDR2 FYNNEI come from the germline V gene. This CDR3 is built from 12 residues. The CDR3 DNA sequence: TGTGCCAGCAGTGGGACAAACTATGGCTACACCTTC. Encoded protein: CASSGTNYGYTF.

This chain connects TRBV2 to TRBJ2-5; D is possibly TRBD2 (6 bases). The CDR3 consists of 15 residues. From germline, CDR1 is SNHLY and CDR2 FYNNEI. The germline V and J ends were trimmed by 10 bases and 3 bases, with 21 bases remaining between them. CDR3 coding DNA: TGTGCCACCCAGGAACTAGCCTCCCCAGAAGAGACCCAGTACTTC. Protein sequence: CATQELASPEETQYF.